This T cell receptor (beta chain) was identified in a study of human T cells and chemical hapten exposure. On the study more broadly: An area of 2 cm by roughly 2.2 cm on upper inner arm skin received 2% DPC for sensitization. Regarding the study as a whole: TCRs at a frequency above 1 in 1000 stayed unchanged with DPC sensitization.

As to this clonotype: Its antigen is not known. In this CDR3 the conserved last residue, phenylalanine or tryptophan, is missing, so a read error is likely.

Documented time point: patch test 2, 6 weeks after DPC sensitization. Treatment meaning: therapeutic diphenylcyclopropenone sensitization with weekly scalp DPC. CDR3 length equals 13 residues. Trimming removed 5 bases at V and 4 bases at J, with 12 bases between. Using its own MiXCR run on the RACE reads, TCRdb lists one record per CDR3 protein. The table lists 140,000 or so distinct CDR3 sequences, over 9.5% of them singletons. Sequencing was performed on whole blood, taken in connection with sensitization to the hapten diphenylcyclopropenone (DPC). The chain is built from TRBV12-3 or TRBV12-4 and TRBJ2-7, with D possibly matching TRBD1 (6 bases). This TCR was recovered from a woman in her 50s with alopecia areata. Some clones in this sample may be carry-over from other donors' samples. The DNA for the CDR3 is TGTGCCAGCAGTCCCAACAGGGCTTACGAGCAGTACTAC. Translating gives CASSPNRAYEQYY.